This T cell receptor beta chain appears in the sequencing data of a study of blood T cell repertoires in COVID-19. This clone was detected once. Using immunoSEQ multiplex PCR, the repertoire was profiled, and TCRdb retains in-frame clones only, with some absent. The sample holds under 200,000 clones, about 80% seen once. Source material: peripheral blood. The receptor was isolated from a man aged 60 to 69 with acute or convalescent COVID-19.

The CDR3 nucleotides read TGTGCCATCAGAAGTAGCGGGAATGGGGATACGCAGTATTTT. It codes for CAIRSSGNGDTQYF. The chain employs TRBV10-3 and TRBJ2-3; 8 nucleotides align to TRBD2. Germline CDR1 reads ENHRY; CDR2 reads SYGVKD. V was clipped by 6 bases and J by 6 bases; unmatched bases: 8. CDR3 length: 14 amino acids.